The present entry profiles one TCR beta chain with its context. Its antigen is unidentified. The protocol was immunoSEQ multiplex PCR, while the TCRdb copy is restricted to in-frame clones and leaves out a portion. The table includes approximately 25,000 clones, about four fifths detected once. Trimming left V 4 bases short and J 7 bases short, with 11 bases between. Germline CDR1 is SGHTA and CDR2 is FQGNSA. The CDR3 is 13 amino acids. This sample is part of a study of a mutant IDH1 vaccine in newly diagnosed glioma. Turning to the study itself: Patients had received radiotherapy, temozolomide, or both previously, most receiving both. Visits V12 and V13 fell at weeks 35 and 47, respectively. Findings of the study overall: Most patients, around 94%, showed vaccine-induced immune responses. Shifts in the top peripheral T cell clonotypes seemed unrelated to pseudoprogression.

The sample's time point: week 47, end of study. Topical imiquimod accompanied each vaccine dose, which consisted of 300 ug of mutant IDH1 20-mer peptide. This clonotype was obtained from a man aged 35-49 years with glioma. The material sequenced was PBMCs, taken from a glioma patient whose treatment included an IDH1 peptide vaccine. This chain uses TRBV7-2 with TRBJ1-5; D is possibly TRBD1 (5 bases). CDR3 amino acids: CASSSYDRQPQHF. CDR3 DNA: TGTGCCAGCAGCTCCTACGACAGACAGCCCCAGCATTTT.